This T cell receptor (beta chain) was sequenced in a study of blood T cell repertoires in COVID-19. Germline V gene sequence: CDR1 SGHTS, CDR2 YDEGEE. Unmatched junction bases numbered 3, after V lost 5 bases and J lost 9 bases. This CDR3 comprises 13 residues. Data came from immunoSEQ multiplex PCR; TCRdb stores just in-frame clones and leaves some out. The sample records a few hundred thousand clones, roughly 87% being singletons. This chain joins TRBV5-8 and TRBJ1-6; 9 bases match TRBD1. Sequenced input: PBMCs or T cells enriched from blood (not recorded which). The sequence derives from a woman aged 30 to 39 who had recovered from COVID-19. The CDR3 sequence is CASRRDRASPLHF. CDR3 in DNA: TGTGCCAGCAGGAGGGACAGGGCTTCACCCCTCCACTTT. Full variable domain (outside the CDR3, taken from reference TRBV5-8 and TRBJ1-6): EAGVTQSPTHLIKTRGQQATLRCSPISGHTSVYWYQQALGLGLQFLLWYDEGEERNRGNFPPRFSGRQFPNYSSELNVNALELEDSALYLCASRRDRASPLHFGNGTRLTVT.